This T cell receptor (beta chain) was found in a study of T-cell reconstitution after alpha-beta-depleted transplantation in children. Using unique molecular identifiers, the investigators prepared the TCRbeta library. One entry per CDR3 protein results from TCRdb running MiXCR on the PCR reads. The sample carries about 76,000 distinct CDR3 sequences, 13% to 15% recorded once. Germline V gene data show CDR1 as MNHEY and CDR2 as SMNVEV (reference sequence). Trimming stripped 8 bases from V and 5 bases from J, with 15 bases between. CDR3 size: 14 residues. The receptor was isolated from a male patient aged 2-15 years who had a stem cell transplant for acute lymphoblastic leukemia, so the T cells may come from the graft donor. J is TRBJ2-2 and V is TRBV27, with unresolved D. The starting material was PBMCs, mostly from graft donor cells, obtained 180 days after TCRalphabeta/CD19-depleted stem cell transplant. For the CDR3, the DNA is TGTGCCAGCCGATCGACCTACCTGACCGGGGAGCTGTTTTTT. Amino acids: CASRSTYLTGELFF.